Following are 6 T cell receptor beta chains from one sample sequenced in a study of T cell responses to AZD1222 COVID-19 vaccine. Assay: immunoSEQ multiplex PCR; the TCRdb copy retains only in-frame clones and omits some. The sample records about 110,000 clones, about 94% being singletons. The sample in question was peripheral blood, obtained on day 0 of AZD1222 vaccination. Receptors originate from an adult in good health.

V and J are TRBV6-5 and TRBJ1-1, with D unclear. Germline-derived CDR1 and CDR2 are MNHEY and SVGAGI. Trimming left V 0 bases short and J 1 base short, with 6 bases between. The CDR3 length is 14 residues. CDR3 nucleotide sequence: TGTGCCAGCAGTTACTCGCAGAGGAACACTGAAGCTTTCTTT. Its protein is CASSYSQRNTEAFF.

The chain uses TRBV7-6 and TRBJ2-1; no clear D. CDR1 and CDR2 from the germline V gene are SGHVS and FNYEAQ. CDR3 length: 15 amino acids. V dropped 5 bases and J dropped 7 bases, with 18 bases sitting between them. The CDR3 coding sequence is TGTGCCAGCAGCCCAAAGGTAGGGCTTGGGAATGAGCAGTTCTTC. It codes for CASSPKVGLGNEQFF.

The chain uses TRBV6-2 or TRBV6-3 and TRBJ1-5; the match to TRBD1 covers 7 bases. Trimming cost V 6 bases and J 6 bases; bases outside gene matches: 5. Germline-derived CDR1 and CDR2 are MNHEY and SVGEGT. The CDR3 loop spans 13 amino acids. CDR3 in DNA: TGTGCCAGCAGCCGACAGGGAACTCAGCCCCAGCATTTT. It encodes CASSRQGTQPQHF.

V and J are TRBV28 and TRBJ1-1; tentative D call: TRBD1 (5 bases). V lost 10 bases, J lost 4 bases, and 25 bases lay in between. CDR1 MDHEN and CDR2 SYDVKM come from the germline V gene. This CDR3 is 16 amino acids long. The CDR3 DNA reads as TGTGCCACCACCTCGAGGGGCAGCCTTTGGGTCACTGAAGCTTTCTTT. Its protein product is CATTSRGSLWVTEAFF.

The rearrangement joins TRBV19 to TRBJ1-1; 7 nucleotides line up with TRBD1. Germline values: CDR1 LNHDA, CDR2 SQIVND (reference sequence). There are 16 residues in the CDR3. With V trimmed by 1 base and J by 0 bases, 5 bases remained unmatched. The CDR3 DNA follows: TGTGCCAGTAGTATAGGGACCGGGACAGTGAACACTGAAGCTTTCTTT. Its translation is CASSIGTGTVNTEAFF.

V is TRBV5-6 and J is TRBJ1-5, with a weak D call TRBD1 (5 bases). The CDR3 loop spans 15 amino acids. CDR1 and CDR2 from the germline V gene are SGHDT and YYEEEE. The ends were cut back, 2 bases at V and 8 bases at J, with 17 bases in the middle. CDR3 DNA sequence: TGTGCCAGCAGCTTTGGCAGGGCGCTGGATGAGCCCCAGCATTTT. This sequence encodes CASSFGRALDEPQHF. The variable domain in full, with the rest retrieved from reference TRBV5-6 and TRBJ1-5, is DAGVTQSPTHLIKTRGQQVTLRCSPKSGHDTVSWYQQALGQGPQFIFQYYEEEERQRGNFPDRFSGHQFPNYSSELNVNALLLGDSALYLCASSFGRALDEPQHFGDGTRLSIL.